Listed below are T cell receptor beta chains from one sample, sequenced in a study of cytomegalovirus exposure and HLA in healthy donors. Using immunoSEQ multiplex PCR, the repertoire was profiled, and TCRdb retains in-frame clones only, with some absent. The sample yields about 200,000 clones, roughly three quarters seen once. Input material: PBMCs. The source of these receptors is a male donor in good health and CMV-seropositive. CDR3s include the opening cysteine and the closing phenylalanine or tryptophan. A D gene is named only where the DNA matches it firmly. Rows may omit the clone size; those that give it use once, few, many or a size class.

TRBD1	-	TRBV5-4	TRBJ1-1	CASSLTYDRATEAFF	TGTGCCAGCAGCCTTACTTATGACAGGGCGACTGAAGCTTTCTTT
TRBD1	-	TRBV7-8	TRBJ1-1	CASSLGDRGRNTEAFF	TGTGCCAGCAGCTTAGGGGACAGGGGGAGGAACACTGAAGCTTTCTTT
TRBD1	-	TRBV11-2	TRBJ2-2	CASSLATGGYTGELFF	TGTGCCAGCAGCTTAGCAACAGGGGGCTACACCGGGGAGCTGTTTTTT
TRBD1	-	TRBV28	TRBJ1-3	CASSIPDRVPASGNTIYF	TGTGCCAGCAGTATCCCGGACAGGGTGCCGGCCTCTGGAAACACCATATATTTT
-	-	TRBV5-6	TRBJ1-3	CASSLAMGPGTIYF	TGTGCCAGCAGCTTGGCCATGGGCCCAGGCACCATATATTTT
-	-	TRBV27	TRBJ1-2	CASSLRQGSGYTF	TGTGCCAGCAGTTTACGGCAGGGAAGTGGCTACACCTTC
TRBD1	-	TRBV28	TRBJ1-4	CASVPGTGGEKLFF	TGTGCCAGCGTTCCCGGGACAGGCGGTGAAAAACTGTTTTTT
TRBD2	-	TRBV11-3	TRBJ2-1	CASSLGGSVNEQFF	TGTGCCAGCAGCTTAGGCGGGAGTGTCAATGAGCAGTTCTTC
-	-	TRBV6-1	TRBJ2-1	CASSPRGSLYEQFF	TGTGCCAGCAGCCCCCGGGGTAGTCTTTATGAGCAGTTCTTC
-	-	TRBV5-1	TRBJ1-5	CASSLDVSGEPQHF	TGCGCCAGCAGCCTCGACGTCTCAGGGGAGCCCCAGCATTTT
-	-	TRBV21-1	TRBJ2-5	CASTQEGGRAGETQYF	TGTGCCAGCACCCAAGAAGGGGGGAGGGCCGGAGAGACCCAGTACTTC
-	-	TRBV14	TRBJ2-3	CASSQSISAVGTDTQYF	TGTGCCAGCAGCCAGTCTATAAGTGCGGTGGGCACAGATACGCAGTATTTT
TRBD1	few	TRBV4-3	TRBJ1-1	CASNDRGSTEAFF	TGCGCCAGCAACGACAGGGGTAGCACTGAAGCTTTCTTT
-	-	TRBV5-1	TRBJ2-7	CASSGLDSYEQYF	TGCGCCAGCAGCGGCTTAGACAGCTACGAGCAGTACTTC
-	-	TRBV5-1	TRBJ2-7	CASSPIDSSYEQYF	TGCGCCAGCAGCCCAATAGACAGCTCCTACGAGCAGTACTTC
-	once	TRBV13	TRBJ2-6	CATKRTSGANVLTF	TGTGCCACAAAGCGAACCTCTGGGGCCAACGTCCTGACTTTC
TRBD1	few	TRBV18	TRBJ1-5	CASSQGQGGLQPQHF	TGTGCCAGCTCACAAGGACAGGGTGGCCTTCAGCCCCAGCATTTT
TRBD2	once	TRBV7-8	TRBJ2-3	CASSWRRGDPTDTQYF	TGTGCCAGCAGCTGGCGCCGGGGGGACCCCACAGATACGCAGTATTTT